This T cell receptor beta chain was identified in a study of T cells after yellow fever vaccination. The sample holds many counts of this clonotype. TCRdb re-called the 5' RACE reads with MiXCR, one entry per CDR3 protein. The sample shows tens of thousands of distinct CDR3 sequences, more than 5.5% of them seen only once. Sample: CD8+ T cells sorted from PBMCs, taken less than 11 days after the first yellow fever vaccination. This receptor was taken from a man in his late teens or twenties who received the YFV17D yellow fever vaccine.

The CDR3, as DNA: TGTGCCAGCAGCCCGGGGGGGCTACCAACCTCCGGGGCCACAGATACGCAGTATTTT. Amino acids: CASSPGGLPTSGATDTQYF. The chain is built from TRBV11-1 and TRBJ2-3; TRBD2 matches 8 bases. Unmatched junction bases numbered 18, after V lost 5 bases and J lost 2 bases. The CDR3 is made up of 19 amino acids. Germline V lookup: CDR1 SGHAT, CDR2 FQDESV (reference sequence).